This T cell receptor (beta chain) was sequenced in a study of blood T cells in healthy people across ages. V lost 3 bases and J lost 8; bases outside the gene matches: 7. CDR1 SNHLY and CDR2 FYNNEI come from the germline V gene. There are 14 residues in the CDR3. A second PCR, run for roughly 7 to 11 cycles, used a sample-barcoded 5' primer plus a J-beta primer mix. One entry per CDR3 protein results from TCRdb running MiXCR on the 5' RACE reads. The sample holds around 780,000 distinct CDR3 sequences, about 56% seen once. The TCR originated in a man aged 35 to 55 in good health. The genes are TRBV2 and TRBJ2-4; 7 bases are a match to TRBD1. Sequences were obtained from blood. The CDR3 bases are TGTGCCAGCAGTGACGGAAGGGGGCGATACATTCAGTACTTC. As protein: CASSDGRGRYIQYF.